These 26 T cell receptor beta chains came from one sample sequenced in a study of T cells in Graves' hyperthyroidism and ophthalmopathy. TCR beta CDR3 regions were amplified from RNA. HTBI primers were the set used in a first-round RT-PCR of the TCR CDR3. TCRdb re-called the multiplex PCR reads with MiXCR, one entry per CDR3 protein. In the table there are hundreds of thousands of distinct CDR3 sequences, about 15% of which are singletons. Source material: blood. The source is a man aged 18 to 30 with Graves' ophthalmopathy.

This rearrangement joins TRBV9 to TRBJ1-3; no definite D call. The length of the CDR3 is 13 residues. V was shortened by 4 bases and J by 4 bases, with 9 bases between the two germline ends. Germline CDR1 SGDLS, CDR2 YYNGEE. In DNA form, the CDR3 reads TGTGCCAGCAGCATACCTCCCGGAAACACCATATATTTT. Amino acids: CASSIPPGNTIYF.

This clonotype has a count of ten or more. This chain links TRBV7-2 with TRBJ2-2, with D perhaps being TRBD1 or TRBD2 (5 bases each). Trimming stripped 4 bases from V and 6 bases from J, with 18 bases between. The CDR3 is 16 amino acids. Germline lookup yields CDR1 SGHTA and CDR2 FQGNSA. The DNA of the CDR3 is TGTGCCAGCAGCTATACCGGGCCCGAGGGACCCGGGGAGCTGTTTTTT. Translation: CASSYTGPEGPGELFF.

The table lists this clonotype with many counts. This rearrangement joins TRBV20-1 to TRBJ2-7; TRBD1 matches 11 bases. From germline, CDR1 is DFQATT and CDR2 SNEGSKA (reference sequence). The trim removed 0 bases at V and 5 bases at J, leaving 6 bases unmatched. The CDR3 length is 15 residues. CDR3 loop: CSARDLGQGADEQYF. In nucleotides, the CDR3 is TGCAGTGCTAGAGATCTCGGACAGGGGGCGGACGAGCAGTACTTC.

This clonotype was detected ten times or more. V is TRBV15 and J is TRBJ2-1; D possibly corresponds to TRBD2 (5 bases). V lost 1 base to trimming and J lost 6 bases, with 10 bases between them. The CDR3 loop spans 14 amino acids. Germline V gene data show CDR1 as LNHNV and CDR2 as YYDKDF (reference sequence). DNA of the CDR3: TGTGCCACCAGCAGAGTGGCTAGCTTCAATGAGCAGTTCTTC. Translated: CATSRVASFNEQFF.

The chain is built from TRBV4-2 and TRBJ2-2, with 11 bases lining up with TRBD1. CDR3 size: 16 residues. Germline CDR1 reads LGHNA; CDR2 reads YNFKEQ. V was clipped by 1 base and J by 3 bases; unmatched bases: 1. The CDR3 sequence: CASSQGTGGHTGELFF. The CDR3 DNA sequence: TGTGCCAGCAGCCAAGGGACAGGGGGCCACACCGGGGAGCTGTTTTTT.

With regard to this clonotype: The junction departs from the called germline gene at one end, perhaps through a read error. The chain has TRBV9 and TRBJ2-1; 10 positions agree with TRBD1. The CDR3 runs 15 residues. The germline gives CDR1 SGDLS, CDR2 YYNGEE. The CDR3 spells CAGSGRQGANNEQFF. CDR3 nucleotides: TGTGCCGGCAGCGGAAGACAGGGGGCAAACAATGAGCAGTTCTTC. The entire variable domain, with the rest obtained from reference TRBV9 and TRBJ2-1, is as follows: DSGVTQTPKHLITATGQRVTLRCSPRSGDLSVYWYQQSLDQGLQFLIQYYNGEERAKGNILERFSAQQFPDLHSELNLSSLELGDSALYFCAGSGRQGANNEQFFGPGTRLTVL.

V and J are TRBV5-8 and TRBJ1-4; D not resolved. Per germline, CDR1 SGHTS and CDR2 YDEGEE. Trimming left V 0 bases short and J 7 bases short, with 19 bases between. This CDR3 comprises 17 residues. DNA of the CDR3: TGTGCCAGCAGCTTGGGGATCCACGGCGGTTTGGTTGAAAAACTGTTTTTT. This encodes CASSLGIHGGLVEKLFF.

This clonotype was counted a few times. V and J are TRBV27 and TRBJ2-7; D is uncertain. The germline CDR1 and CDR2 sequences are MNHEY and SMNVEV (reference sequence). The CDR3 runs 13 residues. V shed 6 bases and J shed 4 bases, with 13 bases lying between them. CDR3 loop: CASRGIPSYEQYF. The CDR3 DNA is TGTGCCAGCAGGGGGATTCCTTCTTACGAGCAGTACTTC.

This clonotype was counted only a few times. The CDR3 sequence: CATSAGVTLYNEQFF. The CDR3 DNA is TGTGCCACATCTGCGGGGGTTACCCTCTACAATGAGCAGTTCTTC. The chain couples TRBV24-1 to TRBJ2-1; 7 bases are shared with TRBD2. CDR3 length equals 15 residues. The V gene's germline CDR1 is KGHDR and CDR2 SFDVKD. With V trimmed by 10 bases and J by 3 bases, 11 bases remained unmatched.

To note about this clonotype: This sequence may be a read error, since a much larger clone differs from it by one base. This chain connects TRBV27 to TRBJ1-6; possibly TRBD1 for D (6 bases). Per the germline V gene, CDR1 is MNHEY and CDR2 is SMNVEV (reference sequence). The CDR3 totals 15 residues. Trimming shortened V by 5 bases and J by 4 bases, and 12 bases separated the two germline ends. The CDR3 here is CASSDGTSYNSPLHF. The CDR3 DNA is TGTGCCAGCAGTGATGGGACATCGTATAATTCACCCCTCCACTTT.

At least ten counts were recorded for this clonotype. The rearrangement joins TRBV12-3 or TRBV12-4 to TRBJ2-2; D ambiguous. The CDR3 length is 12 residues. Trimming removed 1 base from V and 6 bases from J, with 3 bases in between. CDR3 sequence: CASSLEAGELFF. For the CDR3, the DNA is TGTGCCAGCAGTTTAGAGGCCGGGGAGCTGTTTTTT.

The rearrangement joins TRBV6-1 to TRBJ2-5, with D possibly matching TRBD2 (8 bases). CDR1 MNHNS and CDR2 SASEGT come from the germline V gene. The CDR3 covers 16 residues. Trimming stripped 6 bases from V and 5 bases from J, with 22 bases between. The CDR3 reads CASRRGAGGDRETQYF. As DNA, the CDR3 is TGTGCCAGCAGGCGGGGGGCAGGGGGAGATAGGGAGACCCAGTACTTC.

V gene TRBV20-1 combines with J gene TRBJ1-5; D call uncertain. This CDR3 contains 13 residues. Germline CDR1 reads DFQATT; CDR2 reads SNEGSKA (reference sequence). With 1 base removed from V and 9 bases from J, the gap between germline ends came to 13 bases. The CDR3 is CSARGQESLPQHF. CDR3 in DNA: TGCAGTGCTAGAGGGCAGGAAAGCCTGCCCCAGCATTTT.

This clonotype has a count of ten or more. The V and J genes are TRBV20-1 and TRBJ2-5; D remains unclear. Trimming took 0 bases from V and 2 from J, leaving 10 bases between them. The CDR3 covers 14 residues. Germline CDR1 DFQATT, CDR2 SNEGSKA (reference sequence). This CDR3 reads CSAREVTPQETQYF. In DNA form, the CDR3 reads TGCAGTGCTAGAGAAGTTACTCCTCAAGAGACCCAGTACTTC.

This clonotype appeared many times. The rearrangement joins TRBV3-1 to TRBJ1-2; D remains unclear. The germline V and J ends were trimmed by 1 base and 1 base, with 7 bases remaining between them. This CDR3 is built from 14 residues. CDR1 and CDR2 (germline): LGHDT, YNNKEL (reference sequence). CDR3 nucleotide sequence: TGTGCCAGCAGCCAAGGAGTGGGTAACTATGGCTACACCTTC. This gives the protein CASSQGVGNYGYTF.

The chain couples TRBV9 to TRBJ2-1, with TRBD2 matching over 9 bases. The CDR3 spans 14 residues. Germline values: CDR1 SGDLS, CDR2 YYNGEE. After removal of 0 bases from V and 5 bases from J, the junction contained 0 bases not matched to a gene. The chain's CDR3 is CASSVEREDNEQFF. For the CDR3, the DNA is TGTGCCAGCAGCGTAGAGCGGGAGGACAATGAGCAGTTCTTC.

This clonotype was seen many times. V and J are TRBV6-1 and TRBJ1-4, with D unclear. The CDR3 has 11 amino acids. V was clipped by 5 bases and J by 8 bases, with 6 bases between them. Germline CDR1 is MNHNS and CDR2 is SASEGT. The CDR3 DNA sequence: TGTGCCAGCAGTAATCGCGAAAAACTGTTTTTT. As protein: CASSNREKLFF.

In nucleotides, the CDR3 is TGTGCCAGCAGTTTCATCGGGGGGAACACCGGGGAGCTGTTTTTT. It encodes CASSFIGGNTGELFF. The chain has TRBV27 and TRBJ2-2, with a tentative D call TRBD2 (6 bases). Germline assignment: CDR1 MNHEY and CDR2 SMNVEV (reference sequence). Trimming pared 3 bases from V and 1 base from J, leaving 9 bases between. The CDR3 totals 15 residues.

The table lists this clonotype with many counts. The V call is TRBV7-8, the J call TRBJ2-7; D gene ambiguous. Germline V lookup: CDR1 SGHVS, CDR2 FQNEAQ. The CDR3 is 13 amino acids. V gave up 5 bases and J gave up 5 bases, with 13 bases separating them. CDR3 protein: CASSPGPVDEQYF. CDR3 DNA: TGTGCCAGCAGCCCAGGACCCGTGGACGAGCAGTACTTC.

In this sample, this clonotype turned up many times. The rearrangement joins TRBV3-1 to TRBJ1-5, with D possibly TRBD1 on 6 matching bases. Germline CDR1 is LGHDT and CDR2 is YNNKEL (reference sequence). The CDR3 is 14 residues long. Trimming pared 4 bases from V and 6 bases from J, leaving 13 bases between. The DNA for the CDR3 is TGTGCCAGCAGCCCAACAGGGTTGGGTCAGCCCCAGCATTTT. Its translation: CASSPTGLGQPQHF. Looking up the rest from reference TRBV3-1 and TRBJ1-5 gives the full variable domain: DTAVSQTPKYLVTQMGNDKSIKCEQNLGHDTMYWYKQDSKKFLKIMFSYNNKELIINETVPNRFSPKSPDKAHLNLHINSLELGDSAVYFCASSPTGLGQPQHFGDGTRLSIL.

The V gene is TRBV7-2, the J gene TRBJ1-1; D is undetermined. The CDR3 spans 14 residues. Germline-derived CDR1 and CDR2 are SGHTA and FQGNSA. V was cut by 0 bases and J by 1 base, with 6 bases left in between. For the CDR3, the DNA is TGTGCCAGCAGCTTAGCTTGGGGGAACACTGAAGCTTTCTTT. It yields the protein CASSLAWGNTEAFF.

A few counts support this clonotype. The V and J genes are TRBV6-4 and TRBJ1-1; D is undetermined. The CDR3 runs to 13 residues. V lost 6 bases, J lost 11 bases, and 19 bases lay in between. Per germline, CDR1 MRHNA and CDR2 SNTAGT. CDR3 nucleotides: TGTGCCAGCAGAGAGAGTCCTGGACTCCCTGCTTTCTTT. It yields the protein CASRESPGLPAFF.

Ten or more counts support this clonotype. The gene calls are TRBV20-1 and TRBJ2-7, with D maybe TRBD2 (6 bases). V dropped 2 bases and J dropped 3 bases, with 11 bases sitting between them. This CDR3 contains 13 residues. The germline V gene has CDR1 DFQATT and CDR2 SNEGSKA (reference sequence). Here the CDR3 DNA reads TGCAGTGCTAGAAGGGACTGGGACTACGAGCAGTACTTC. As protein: CSARRDWDYEQYF.

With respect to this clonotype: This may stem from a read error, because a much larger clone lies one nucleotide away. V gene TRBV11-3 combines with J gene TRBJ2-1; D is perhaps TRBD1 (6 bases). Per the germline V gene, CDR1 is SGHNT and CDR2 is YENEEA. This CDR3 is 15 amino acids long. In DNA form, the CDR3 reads TGTGCCAGCACTAGACAGGCGAACTCCTACAATGAGCAGCTCTTC. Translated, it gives CASTRQANSYNEQLF.

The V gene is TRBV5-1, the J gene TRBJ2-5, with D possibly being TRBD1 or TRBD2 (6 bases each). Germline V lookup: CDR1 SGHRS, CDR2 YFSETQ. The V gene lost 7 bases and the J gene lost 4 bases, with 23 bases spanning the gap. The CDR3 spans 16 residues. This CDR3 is CASSSFGGAERETQYF. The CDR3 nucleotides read TGCGCCAGCTCTTCTTTCGGGGGCGCGGAGAGAGAGACCCAGTACTTC.

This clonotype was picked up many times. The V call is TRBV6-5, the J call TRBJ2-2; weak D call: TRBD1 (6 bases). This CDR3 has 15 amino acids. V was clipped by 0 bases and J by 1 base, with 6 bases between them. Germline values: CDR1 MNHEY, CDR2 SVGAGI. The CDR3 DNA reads TGTGCCAGCAGTTACTCGACAGGGAACACCGGGGAGCTGTTTTTT. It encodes CASSYSTGNTGELFF.